These 9 T cell receptor beta chains originate from one sample sequenced in a study of T cell responses to AZD1222 COVID-19 vaccine. The method was immunoSEQ multiplex PCR; TCRdb's version includes in-frame clones alone and lacks a portion of them. The data hold some 120,000 clones, with about 86% observed a single time. This specimen was peripheral blood, taken on day 0 of AZD1222 vaccination. The receptor set was obtained from an adult in good health.

The chain has TRBV12-3 or TRBV12-4 and TRBJ1-4; D is undetermined. V lost 3 bases and J 8 bases, leaving 10 bases between the germline ends. The CDR3 length is 13 residues. The CDR3 is CASSLVQREKLFF. In DNA, the CDR3 is TGTGCCAGCAGTTTGGTACAGCGGGAAAAACTGTTTTTT.

The chain combines TRBV29-1 with TRBJ2-3, with D perhaps matching TRBD2 (6 bases). CDR1 SQVTM and CDR2 ANQGSEA come from the germline V gene. V was trimmed by 0 bases and J by 6 bases, leaving 10 bases between them. CDR3 length: 13 amino acids. CDR3 sequence (DNA): TGCAGCGTTGAAGATGTGGAGGGCGATACGCAGTATTTT. Translating gives CSVEDVEGDTQYF.

This clone was seen more than once but under ten times. This rearrangement joins TRBV1 to TRBJ1-1. TRBV1 is described as a pseudogene. This CDR3 contains 15 residues. CDR3 protein: CTSSPPGTLNTEAFF. The CDR3 nucleotides are TGCACCAGCAGCCCCCCGGGGACCCTGAACACTGAAGCTTTCTTT.

The V and J genes are TRBV10-1 and TRBJ2-7; 8 bases are a match to TRBD2. The CDR3 runs to 16 residues. Trimming cost V 0 bases and J 5 bases; bases outside gene matches: 9. Germline assignment: CDR1 WNHNN and CDR2 SYGVQD (reference sequence). The CDR3 sequence is CASSESEREITHEQYF. CDR3 nucleotides: TGCGCCAGCAGTGAGTCTGAGCGGGAGATCACCCACGAGCAGTACTTC.

The V call is TRBV6-5, the J call TRBJ2-2; 7 bases map to TRBD2. After removal of 8 bases from V and 4 bases from J, the junction contained 4 bases not matched to a gene. The CDR3 loop spans 13 amino acids. The V gene's germline CDR1 is MNHEY and CDR2 SVGAGI. CDR3 nucleotides: TGTGCCAGCTCTAGCGGACCCACCGGGGAGCTGTTTTTT. Its protein is CASSSGPTGELFF.

V is TRBV7-2 and J is TRBJ1-4, with D unclear. V lost 0 bases, J lost 11 bases, and 7 bases lay in between. The CDR3 totals 12 residues. Germline CDR1 is SGHTA and CDR2 is FQGNSA. CDR3: CASSLALGKLFF. Here the CDR3 DNA reads TGTGCCAGCAGCTTAGCCCTCGGGAAACTGTTTTTT.

This clone occurred once. The chain combines TRBV27 with TRBJ2-1; TRBD1 is a possible D gene (5 bases). Germline CDR1 reads MNHEY; CDR2 reads SMNVEV (reference sequence). The V gene lost 4 bases and the J gene lost 5 bases, with 6 bases spanning the gap. The length of the CDR3 is 12 residues. The CDR3 DNA is TGTGCCAGCAGTTGGGGCGACAATGAGCAGTTCTTC. Protein sequence: CASSWGDNEQFF.

The gene calls are TRBV11-2 and TRBJ2-5; D might be TRBD1 or TRBD2, each matching 5 bases. The CDR3 has 14 residues. Trimming cost V 4 bases and J 5 bases, with 14 bases left between them. Germline V gene lookup returns CDR1 SGHAT and CDR2 FQNNGV. The CDR3: CASSSGTTGETQYF. Written as DNA, the CDR3 is TGTGCCAGCAGCTCCGGGACCACCGGGGAGACCCAGTACTTC.

The chain couples TRBV3-1 (or the pseudogene TRBV3-2) to TRBJ1-6, with 8 bases matching TRBD1. The CDR3 has 16 residues. With V trimmed by 3 bases and J by 8 bases, 9 bases remained unmatched. Germline V gene data show CDR1 as LGHDT and CDR2 as YNNKEL (reference sequence). This CDR3 is CASSHFSGTGDSPLHF. The DNA of the CDR3 is TGTGCCAGCAGCCATTTCAGCGGGACAGGCGATTCACCCCTCCACTTT.